These 22 T cell receptor beta chains came from one sample sequenced in a study of T cell repertoires in cytomegalovirus infection. Each CDR3 protein is one row after TCRdb ran MiXCR on the reads. Among hundreds of thousands of distinct CDR3 sequences, 25% to 30% were seen once, and the ten largest hold around 18%. No antigen has been identified for these receptors. The material sequenced was cultured PBMCs, taken from culture after CMV antigen stimulation. These receptors all come from a human donor in good health (CMV status not recorded). Some clones in this sample may be carry-over from other donors' samples.

This chain uses TRBV20-1 with TRBJ1-2, with 7 bases aligning to TRBD1. J gave up 3 bases and V 3 bases, and 4 bases lay outside the gene matches. This CDR3 has 13 amino acids. Germline lookup yields CDR1 DFQATT and CDR2 SNEGSKA (reference sequence). CDR3 residues: CSARTGNDYGYTF. The CDR3 DNA sequence: TGCAGTGCTAGGACAGGGAACGACTATGGCTACACCTTC.

This clonotype was counted a few times. The genes are TRBV11-1 and TRBJ2-7; D perhaps matches TRBD2 (7 bases). Germline V gene sequence: CDR1 SGHAT, CDR2 FQDESV (reference sequence). This CDR3 comprises 14 residues. Between the trimmed V and J ends, which lost 3 bases and 4 bases, there was a span of 13 bases. CDR3 residues: CASSFQGTTYEQYF. The CDR3 nucleotides read TGTGCCAGCAGCTTCCAGGGGACTACTTACGAGCAGTACTTC.

The table lists this clonotype with a few counts. This chain links TRBV9 with TRBJ2-7; possible D gene TRBD2, 6 bases. CDR1 and CDR2 (germline): SGDLS, YYNGEE. The CDR3 spans 15 residues. The V and J ends lost 3 bases and 1 base respectively, with 14 bases between them. CDR3 amino acids: CASSADSGLSYEQYF. The CDR3 DNA reads TGTGCCAGCAGCGCTGATAGCGGACTATCCTACGAGCAGTACTTC.

The chain has TRBV7-6 and TRBJ2-7; D perhaps matches TRBD2 (5 bases). The germline V gene encodes CDR1 SGHVS and CDR2 FNYEAQ. This CDR3 has 13 amino acids. Trimming pared 4 bases from V and 6 bases from J, leaving 13 bases between. The CDR3 reads CASSSGGGGEQYF. The CDR3 DNA reads TGTGCCAGCAGCTCAGGCGGCGGAGGCGAGCAGTACTTC. The full variable domain, with the rest looked up from reference TRBV7-6 and TRBJ2-7, is GAGVSQSPRYKVTKRGQDVALRCDPISGHVSLYWYRQALGQGPEFLTYFNYEAQQDKSGLPNDRFSAERPEGSISTLTIQRTEQRDSAMYRCASSSGGGGEQYFGPGTRLTVT.

CDR3 coding DNA: TGTGCCAGCAGCTTCGGGGGGGCTTGGGGGCAGCCCCAGCATTTT. This sequence encodes CASSFGGAWGQPQHF. This rearrangement joins TRBV7-2 to TRBJ1-5, with D perhaps matching TRBD1 (6 bases). CDR3 length equals 15 residues. Germline V CDR1 and CDR2: SGHTA, FQGNSA. With 3 bases removed from V and 7 bases from J, the gap between germline ends came to 16 bases. Full variable domain (missing parts from reference TRBV7-2 and TRBJ1-5): GAGVSQSPSNKVTEKGKDVELRCDPISGHTALYWYRQSLGQGLEFLIYFQGNSAPDKSGLPSDRFSAERTGGSVSTLTIQRTQQEDSAVYLCASSFGGAWGQPQHFGDGTRLSIL.

There are a few counts of this clonotype. The rearrangement links TRBV7-6 to TRBJ2-6; D ambiguous. Deletions cut 2 bases from V and 2 bases from J, with 13 bases between. Germline CDR1 and CDR2: SGHVS and FNYEAQ. The CDR3 is 17 residues long. The chain's CDR3 is CASSLNSEGPGANVLTF. The CDR3 region has the DNA TGTGCCAGCAGCTTAAACTCCGAAGGGCCTGGGGCCAACGTCCTGACTTTC. The entire variable domain, with the rest obtained from reference TRBV7-6 and TRBJ2-6, is as follows: GAGVSQSPRYKVTKRGQDVALRCDPISGHVSLYWYRQALGQGPEFLTYFNYEAQQDKSGLPNDRFSAERPEGSISTLTIQRTEQRDSAMYRCASSLNSEGPGANVLTFGAGSRLTVL.

This clonotype was counted ten times or more. The chain employs TRBV4-1 and TRBJ2-6; no reliable D call. The CDR3 is 17 amino acids. V was pared by 0 bases and J by 0 bases, with 9 bases between. The germline V gene encodes CDR1 MGHRA and CDR2 YSYEKL. Here the CDR3 DNA reads TGCGCCAGCAGCCAAGAACCCCCTTACTCTGGGGCCAACGTCCTGACTTTC. Protein product: CASSQEPPYSGANVLTF.

This chain joins TRBV28 and TRBJ2-3, with TRBD2 identical over 9 bases. The CDR3 contains 15 residues. V shed 4 bases and J 3 bases; nucleotides not matched to a gene: 5. Germline lookup yields CDR1 MDHEN and CDR2 SYDVKM. In DNA form, the CDR3 reads TGTGCCAGCAGTTCTAGCGGGACGGGTACAGATACGCAGTATTTT. This encodes CASSSSGTGTDTQYF.

V usage is TRBV6-1 and J usage is TRBJ2-1, with a possible D match to TRBD1 (5 bases). V lost 7 bases and J 2 bases, leaving 12 bases between the germline ends. In germline, CDR1 is MNHNS, CDR2 SASEGT. CDR3 size: 14 residues. The CDR3 reads CASIRQGAYNEQFF. In DNA form, the CDR3 reads TGTGCCAGCATTCGCCAGGGTGCCTACAATGAGCAGTTCTTC.

This chain uses TRBV9 with TRBJ2-3; 10 nucleotides align to TRBD2. Germline V gene sequence: CDR1 SGDLS, CDR2 YYNGEE. The CDR3 loop spans 16 amino acids. J was trimmed by 4 bases and V by 5 bases; bases with no gene match: 10. CDR3 DNA sequence: TGTGCCAGCAGTGAAAGAGCGGGAGGGCCAGCAGATACGCAGTATTTT. This codes for CASSERAGGPADTQYF.

This clonotype was counted many times. V gene TRBV12-3 or TRBV12-4 combines with J gene TRBJ1-1, with 7 nucleotides matching TRBD1. CDR3 length: 14 residues. The V and J ends lost 5 bases and 4 bases, in that order; junction bases with no gene match: 7. CDR3 DNA: TGTGCCAGCAGTCCAAAACAGGGGATCACTGAAGCTTTCTTT. Protein sequence: CASSPKQGITEAFF.

The J gene is TRBJ2-6, the V gene TRBV11-2; D is ambiguous. V gave up 5 bases and J gave up 0 bases, with 20 bases separating them. Germline values: CDR1 SGHAT, CDR2 FQNNGV. The CDR3 extends over 19 amino acids. CDR3 sequence (DNA): TGTGCCAGCAGCACGCGGCCAGGTTATTCTAACTCTGGGGCCAACGTCCTGACTTTC. The encoded protein is CASSTRPGYSNSGANVLTF. Looking up the rest from reference TRBV11-2 and TRBJ2-6 gives the full variable domain: EAGVAQSPRYKIIEKRQSVAFWCNPISGHATLYWYQQILGQGPKLLIQFQNNGVVDDSQLPKDRFSAERLKGVDSTLKIQPAKLEDSAVYLCASSTRPGYSNSGANVLTFGAGSRLTVL.

The rearrangement joins TRBV13 to TRBJ2-1; 8 bases match TRBD1. The CDR3 contains 16 residues. Germline CDR1 PRHDT, CDR2 FYEKMQ (reference sequence). After removal of 3 bases from V and 7 bases from J, the junction contained 11 bases not matched to a gene. CDR3 residues: CASSFKPDRVRNEQFF. Written as DNA, the CDR3 is TGTGCCAGCAGCTTCAAACCGGACAGGGTGAGGAATGAGCAGTTCTTC.

J is TRBJ2-5 and V is TRBV2; no definite D call. This CDR3 is built from 14 residues. Germline lookup yields CDR1 SNHLY and CDR2 FYNNEI. Trimming took off 3 bases at V and 2 bases at J, with 10 bases between the two ends. The CDR3: CASSEFRQQETQYF. CDR3 in DNA: TGTGCCAGCAGTGAGTTTAGGCAGCAAGAGACCCAGTACTTC.

This clonotype appeared a few times. The chain links TRBV7-9 to TRBJ1-6, with D unclear. Trimming stripped 2 bases from V and 9 bases from J, with 8 bases between. The CDR3 is made up of 13 amino acids. Germline values: CDR1 SEHNR, CDR2 FQNEAQ (reference sequence). CDR3 bases: TGTGCCAGCAGCTTAAATAGGATTTCACCCCTCCACTTT. Protein product: CASSLNRISPLHF.

This sequence joins TRBV11-2 and TRBJ1-2; weak D call: TRBD1 (5 bases). The V end was cut by 5 bases, the J end by 6 bases, with 10 bases between. The CDR3 consists of 12 residues. Per the germline V gene, CDR1 is SGHAT and CDR2 is FQNNGV. As DNA, the CDR3 is TGTGCCAGCAGCGTAACCAGGGATGGCTACACCTTC. Its protein is CASSVTRDGYTF.

The sample holds one count of this clonotype. The chain couples TRBV5-3 to TRBJ2-3; D may match TRBD1 or TRBD2 (5 bases each). TRBV5-3 is an ORF for which the function is uncertain. V was clipped by 8 bases and J by 2 bases, with 21 bases between them. The CDR3 has 16 amino acids. CDR3: CASSPNGTSLTDTQYF. CDR3 in DNA: TGTGCCAGCAGCCCAAACGGGACCTCCCTCACAGATACGCAGTATTTT.

The chain couples TRBV27 to TRBJ1-2, with TRBD1 matching over 7 bases. V lost 6 bases to trimming and J lost 8 bases; unmatched junction nucleotides: 12. This CDR3 region has 14 residues. Per germline, CDR1 MNHEY and CDR2 SMNVEV (reference sequence). As DNA, the CDR3 is TGTGCCAGCAGCTCAGGGGGGGCCCAGGAAGGCTACACCTTC. As protein: CASSSGGAQEGYTF.

The chain is built from TRBV12-3 or TRBV12-4 and TRBJ2-1; 10 bases line up with TRBD2. The CDR3 totals 14 residues. Losses at the gene ends were 6 bases for V and 7 bases for J; bases not matched to a gene: 6. CDR3 bases: TGTGCCAGCAGGCCTAGCGGGAGAGGAAATGAGCAGTTCTTC. Amino acid sequence: CASRPSGRGNEQFF.

The CDR3 DNA reads as TGTGCCAGCATGGAGGCGGGGGTCCCCAATGAGCAGTTCTTC. Encoded protein: CASMEAGVPNEQFF. The chain uses TRBV12-3 or TRBV12-4 and TRBJ2-1; 7 bases line up with TRBD2. The CDR3 spans 14 residues. V lost 7 bases and J lost 6; bases outside the gene matches: 9.

The chain couples TRBV7-6 to TRBJ2-3; 9 nucleotides match TRBD2. Germline V gene sequence: CDR1 SGHVS, CDR2 FNYEAQ. The CDR3 spans 14 residues. V dropped 5 bases and J dropped 5; count of bases not matched to a gene: 5. The CDR3 loop reads CASSPPTSGDTQYF. DNA for the CDR3: TGTGCCAGCAGCCCGCCGACTAGCGGAGATACGCAGTATTTT. The variable domain in full, with the rest retrieved from reference TRBV7-6 and TRBJ2-3, is GAGVSQSPRYKVTKRGQDVALRCDPISGHVSLYWYRQALGQGPEFLTYFNYEAQQDKSGLPNDRFSAERPEGSISTLTIQRTEQRDSAMYRCASSPPTSGDTQYFGPGTRLTVL.

The rearrangement joins TRBV9 to TRBJ1-2; D is possibly TRBD1 (5 bases). V lost 4 bases to trimming and J lost 0 bases, with 16 bases between them. The CDR3 extends over 16 amino acids. Germline V gene data show CDR1 as SGDLS and CDR2 as YYNGEE. CDR3 protein: CASSLDFGAANYGYTF. CDR3 nucleotides: TGTGCCAGCAGCCTCGACTTCGGGGCGGCTAACTATGGCTACACCTTC.